This T cell receptor beta chain originates from a study of cytomegalovirus exposure and HLA in healthy donors. A remark on this clone: Antigen specificity is unknown.

Whole-study results and caveats: In vitro work confirmed that a few CMV-associated chains recognize CMV antigens.

Primers for the PCR totalled 60 Vbeta and 13 Jbeta. Per the authors' pipeline: Approximately 11 million of tens of millions of unique TCR beta chains were shared, per a later count. Only in-frame clones appear in the TCRdb table, and some are missing; sequencing was by immunoSEQ multiplex PCR. V, J and clone size are those of that table, while D and trimming were read from the DNA. The repertoire holds around 88,000 clones, with around 74% as singletons. The CDR3 runs 16 residues. Germline-derived CDR1 and CDR2 are SGHNT and YYREEE (reference sequence). V was pared by 4 bases and J by 5 bases, with 12 bases of the junction left unmatched.

This sequence originates from a male donor in good health and CMV-seronegative. The material sequenced was PBMCs. The chain employs TRBV5-4 and TRBJ1-2; TRBD1 agrees at 9 bases. CDR3 protein: CASSQNQQGARYGYTF. The DNA of the CDR3 is TGTGCCAGCAGCCAAAATCAACAGGGGGCTCGTTATGGCTACACCTTC.